The next 29 T cell receptor beta chains were all read from a single sample in a study of identical twins. TCRdb ran MiXCR on the 5' RACE reads and lists one entry per CDR3 protein. The data hold 700,000 to 950,000 distinct CDR3 sequences, with about 12% observed a single time. The same specimen was also included in a second study, on yellow fever vaccine responses in identical twins.

Sequenced material: PBMCs. These receptors were collected from a woman between 18 and 30 years old in good health.

The CDR3 here is CAISESGANSPLHF. Written as DNA, the CDR3 is TGTGCCATCAGTGAATCAGGGGCAAATTCACCCCTCCACTTT. The chain carries TRBV10-3 and TRBJ1-6, with D possibly being TRBD1 (6 bases). The CDR3 sequence is 14 residues long. V gave up 3 bases and J gave up 7 bases, with 10 bases separating them. CDR1 is ENHRY, CDR2 SYGVKD, per germline.

Only a few counts were recorded for this clonotype. The chain combines TRBV2 with TRBJ2-1; TRBD1 is a possible D gene (6 bases). Per germline, CDR1 SNHLY and CDR2 FYNNEI. This CDR3 spans 15 amino acids. V lost 4 bases and J lost 4, with 14 bases in between. The CDR3 coding sequence is TGTGCCAGCAGTGGGGGGCATGGTCAATACAATGAGCAGTTCTTC. Its protein is CASSGGHGQYNEQFF.

Comment on this clonotype: The conserved closing phenylalanine or tryptophan is absent in this CDR3, likely reflecting a read error. The chain recombines TRBV11-2 with TRBJ2-1; D uncertain. The CDR3 is made up of 13 amino acids. Trimming removed 0 bases at V and 8 bases at J, with 8 bases between. CDR1 and CDR2 from the germline V gene are SGHAT and FQNNGV. For the CDR3, the DNA is TGTGCCAGCAGCTTAGATTTAAGGGATGAGCAGTTCCTC. It encodes CASSLDLRDEQFL.

A few counts support this clonotype. The chain carries TRBV2 and TRBJ2-7; 8 bases match TRBD1. Trimming removed 5 bases from V and 12 bases from J; junction bases left unmatched: 6. This CDR3 has 11 residues. Germline CDR1 is SNHLY and CDR2 is FYNNEI. CDR3 amino acids: CASSPDRVGYF. Here the CDR3 DNA reads TGTGCCAGCAGTCCGGACAGGGTCGGGTACTTC.

This clonotype showed up just a few times. The chain recombines TRBV5-5 with TRBJ2-7; TRBD1 might be the D (6 bases). This CDR3 comprises 16 residues. Germline assignment: CDR1 SGHKS and CDR2 YYEKEE (reference sequence). Trimming removed 1 base from V and 0 bases from J, with 14 bases in between. CDR3 coding DNA: TGTGCCAGCAGCTTGTCTAGGACAGCCACCTCCTACGAGCAGTACGTC. This encodes CASSLSRTATSYEQYV.

This clonotype was seen at least ten times. The genes are TRBV20-1 and TRBJ1-1; D is unresolved. CDR3 length: 13 residues. V lost 3 bases and J 0 bases, leaving 8 bases between the germline ends. Germline V gene data show CDR1 as DFQATT and CDR2 as SNEGSKA (reference sequence). The DNA of the CDR3 is TGCAGTGCTAGTCCCGGACTGAACACTGAAGCTTTCTTT. Amino acids: CSASPGLNTEAFF.

This clonotype has a handful of counts. This chain uses TRBV27 with TRBJ2-2; D uncertain. CDR3 length equals 16 residues. The V gene's germline CDR1 is MNHEY and CDR2 SMNVEV (reference sequence). V lost 0 bases and J lost 0, with 8 bases in between. The CDR3 DNA is TGTGCCAGCAGTTTATCGGTTCAGCCGAACACCGGGGAGCTGTTTTTT. This translates into CASSLSVQPNTGELFF.

This clonotype was seen many times. V and J are TRBV14 and TRBJ2-3; possibly TRBD1 or TRBD2 for D (5 bases each). V gave up 3 bases and J gave up 6 bases, with 19 bases separating them. This CDR3 has 16 amino acids. Per the germline V gene, CDR1 is SGHDN and CDR2 is FVKESK. The CDR3 protein is CASSQEDSGRWDTQYF. The CDR3 DNA reads TGTGCCAGCAGCCAGGAAGACTCGGGGCGCTGGGATACGCAGTATTTT.

The chain couples TRBV10-3 to TRBJ1-5, with a weak D call TRBD1 (5 bases). Trimming cost V 2 bases and J 2 bases, with 10 bases left between them. Germline V lookup: CDR1 ENHRY, CDR2 SYGVKD. CDR3 length: 15 residues. The CDR3 region has the DNA TGTGCCATCAGTGAGATGGGGGGTGGCAATCAGCCCCAGCATTTT. Protein sequence: CAISEMGGGNQPQHF.

This clonotype appeared a few times. The chain is built from TRBV14 and TRBJ1-6; tentative D call: TRBD1 (6 bases). The CDR3 loop spans 15 amino acids. With 0 bases removed from V and 8 bases from J, the gap between germline ends came to 11 bases. CDR1 and CDR2 (germline): SGHDN, FVKESK. The CDR3 reads CASSQDGGLHSPLHF. The CDR3 DNA is TGTGCCAGCAGCCAAGATGGGGGGCTCCATTCACCCCTCCACTTT. The variable domain in full, completed from reference TRBV14 and TRBJ1-6, reads EAGVTQFPSHSVIEKGQTVTLRCDPISGHDNLYWYRRVMGKEIKFLLHFVKESKQDESGMPNNRFLAERTGGTYSTLKVQPAELEDSGVYFCASSQDGGLHSPLHFGNGTRLTVT.

This clonotype was found a few times. This chain uses TRBV24-1 with TRBJ1-6, with unresolved D. Trimming removed 4 bases at V and 14 bases at J, with 14 bases between. Germline V gives CDR1 KGHDR, CDR2 SFDVKD. This CDR3 has 13 amino acids. CDR3 bases: TGTGCCACCAGTGACCCCACCGAGGCGGCCCTCCACTTT. Protein sequence: CATSDPTEAALHF.

The chain has TRBV2 and TRBJ2-3, with 7 nucleotides matching TRBD2. V gave up 4 bases and J gave up 8 bases; unmatched junction bases: 3. This CDR3 has 12 residues. Germline CDR1 is SNHLY and CDR2 is FYNNEI. CDR3 region: CASSGLASTQYF. The CDR3 nucleotides read TGTGCCAGCAGTGGACTAGCTTCTACGCAGTATTTT.

The chain is built from TRBV28 and TRBJ2-3, with a possible D match to TRBD2 (7 bases). V lost 4 bases and J lost 3, with 14 bases in between. The length of the CDR3 is 15 residues. The germline V gene has CDR1 MDHEN and CDR2 SYDVKM. The CDR3 DNA reads TGTGCCAGCAGTTCCGGGGGGCGCATGACAGATACGCAGTATTTT. Its translation: CASSSGGRMTDTQYF.

This clonotype turned up a few times. The J gene is TRBJ2-5, the V gene TRBV9; 8 nucleotides line up with TRBD2. Trimming removed 0 bases from V and 6 bases from J; junction bases left unmatched: 4. The CDR3 consists of 14 residues. Germline V gene data show CDR1 as SGDLS and CDR2 as YYNGEE. The CDR3 protein is CASSVESGSQTQYF. As DNA, the CDR3 is TGTGCCAGCAGCGTAGAAAGCGGGAGTCAGACCCAGTACTTC.

This clonotype was picked up many times. The gene calls are TRBV12-3 or TRBV12-4 and TRBJ2-2, with 11 bases aligning to TRBD2. The CDR3 is made up of 17 amino acids. Losses at the gene ends were 7 bases for V and 6 bases for J; bases not matched to a gene: 13. CDR3 protein: CASTRTSGSISAGELFF. The CDR3 bases are TGTGCCAGCACCAGGACTAGCGGGTCGATCAGCGCCGGGGAGCTGTTTTTT.

This clonotype showed up just a few times. The J gene is TRBJ2-3, the V gene TRBV7-6; D tentatively reads TRBD1 or TRBD2 (6 bases each). In germline, CDR1 is SGHVS, CDR2 FNYEAQ. V gave up 2 bases and J gave up 1 base, with 13 bases separating them. The CDR3 extends over 16 amino acids. CDR3 nucleotide sequence: TGTGCCAGCAGCTTAACCACGGGGGCTGGCACAGATACGCAGTATTTT. Amino acids: CASSLTTGAGTDTQYF. Complete variable domain (other parts from reference TRBV7-6 and TRBJ2-3): GAGVSQSPRYKVTKRGQDVALRCDPISGHVSLYWYRQALGQGPEFLTYFNYEAQQDKSGLPNDRFSAERPEGSISTLTIQRTEQRDSAMYRCASSLTTGAGTDTQYFGPGTRLTVL.

This clonotype was counted only a few times. The rearrangement joins TRBV7-8 to TRBJ2-7, with TRBD1 matching 8 bases. Germline V gene sequence: CDR1 SGHVS, CDR2 FQNEAQ. This CDR3 contains 18 residues. J was trimmed by 0 bases and V by 4 bases; bases with no gene match: 14. The CDR3 coding sequence is TGTGCCAGCAGCTCTCGACCCGGGACAGGCAAATTCTCCTACGAGCAGTACGTC. As protein: CASSSRPGTGKFSYEQYV.

In this sample, this clonotype turned up a few times. The chain is built from TRBV4-1 and TRBJ1-5; no reliable D call. V was clipped by 1 base and J by 0 bases, with 7 bases between them. The V gene's germline CDR1 is MGHRA and CDR2 YSYEKL. The CDR3 is made up of 15 amino acids. The CDR3 coding sequence is TGCGCCAGCAGCCAAGGCTCCCATAGCAATCAGCCCCAGCATTTT. It specifies CASSQGSHSNQPQHF.

As to this clonotype: The junction and the germline gene differ at one end; a read error may be behind it. The genes are TRBV18 and TRBJ2-1; 9 bases are a match to TRBD1. CDR1 is KGHSH and CDR2 is LQKENI in the germline V gene. This CDR3 contains 14 residues. CDR3 residues: CASSPPRDRVDRLF. The CDR3 DNA reads TGTGCCAGCTCACCACCCCGGGACAGGGTCGATAGGCTCTTC.

This clonotype was seen at least ten times. The chain joins TRBV5-1 to TRBJ2-1, with D possibly being TRBD2 (6 bases). Germline CDR1 is SGHRS and CDR2 is YFSETQ. Trimming cost V 0 bases and J 7 bases, with 17 bases left between them. CDR3 size: 16 residues. CDR3 bases: TGCGCCAGCAGCTTGGTCGTCCGGGAGAGTAGGAATGAGCAGTTCTTC. This sequence encodes CASSLVVRESRNEQFF.

The genes are TRBV7-2 and TRBJ1-1; D remains ambiguous. Germline CDR1 is SGHTA and CDR2 is FQGNSA. Between the trimmed V and J ends, which lost 6 bases and 0 bases, there was a span of 11 bases. The CDR3 length is 14 residues. CDR3 DNA sequence: TGTGCCAGCAGGACCTCTCTGCTGAACACTGAAGCTTTCTTT. This translates into CASRTSLLNTEAFF. The full variable domain, in which reference TRBV7-2 and TRBJ1-1 provide the parts outside the CDR3, is GAGVSQSPSNKVTEKGKDVELRCDPISGHTALYWYRQSLGQGLEFLIYFQGNSAPDKSGLPSDRFSAERTGGSVSTLTIQRTQQEDSAVYLCASRTSLLNTEAFFGQGTRLTVV.

Many counts were recorded for this clonotype. The chain uses TRBV28 and TRBJ2-1, with 7 positions matching TRBD1. The CDR3 has 13 amino acids. Germline values: CDR1 MDHEN, CDR2 SYDVKM. The trim removed 10 bases at V and 7 bases at J, leaving 10 bases unmatched. The CDR3 DNA sequence: TGTGCCACCACTTCGACAGGGTGGAATGAGCAGTTCTTC. This translates into CATTSTGWNEQFF.

The V call is TRBV20-1, the J call TRBJ1-1; maybe TRBD1 (6 bases). Trimming stripped 2 bases from V and 11 bases from J, with 12 bases between. Per the germline V gene, CDR1 is DFQATT and CDR2 is SNEGSKA (reference sequence). CDR3 length equals 11 residues. The CDR3 region has the DNA TGCAGTGCTAGACACAGGGAAGAGGCTTTCTTT. Its protein product is CSARHREEAFF.

This clonotype was counted only a few times. The rearrangement links TRBV3-1 to TRBJ1-2; D ambiguous. The CDR3 sequence is 17 residues long. The V end lost 2 bases, the J end lost 4 bases, and 20 bases lay between the germline ends. The V gene's germline CDR1 is LGHDT and CDR2 YNNKEL (reference sequence). As DNA, the CDR3 is TGTGCCAGCAGCCAAACCGCTTTGGAGGGAAGAGGCTATGGCTACACCTTC. It yields the protein CASSQTALEGRGYGYTF.

The CDR3 is CASSGPASEAFF. The CDR3 nucleotides read TGTGCCAGCAGTGGGCCGGCAAGTGAAGCTTTCTTT. V is TRBV25-1 and J is TRBJ1-1, with D unresolved. The CDR3 contains 12 residues. Germline assignment: CDR1 MGHDK and CDR2 SYGVNS. The V and J ends lost 4 bases and 7 bases respectively, with 10 bases between them.

This clonotype was found a few times. This sequence joins TRBV28 and TRBJ2-7; 9 nucleotides line up with TRBD1. The CDR3 is 16 amino acids. Trimming removed 4 bases from V and 0 bases from J; junction bases left unmatched: 7. Germline CDR1 reads MDHEN; CDR2 reads SYDVKM. The DNA of the CDR3 is TGTGCCAGCAGTTCTTCCGGGACAGGGATCTCCTACGAGCAGTACGTC. Its protein product is CASSSSGTGISYEQYV.

In this sample, this clonotype turned up a few times. The chain links TRBV20-1 to TRBJ2-4; TRBD2 matches 9 bases. V was clipped by 4 bases and J by 4 bases; unmatched bases: 5. The germline V gene encodes CDR1 DFQATT and CDR2 SNEGSKA (reference sequence). The CDR3 has 14 amino acids. CDR3 amino acids: CSAILTSGKNIQYF. The CDR3 coding sequence is TGCAGTGCTATACTCACTAGCGGGAAAAACATTCAGTACTTC.

In this sample, this clonotype turned up a few times. This chain uses TRBV12-3 or TRBV12-4 with TRBJ2-5, with 7 bases aligning to TRBD2. The CDR3 has 14 amino acids. The junction had 5 bases not matched to a gene; V was cut back by 5 bases and J by 2 bases. The CDR3 loop reads CASSTGLPQETQYF. CDR3 nucleotides: TGTGCCAGCAGTACGGGACTACCACAAGAGACCCAGTACTTC.

V gene TRBV5-6 combines with J gene TRBJ2-3; 7 nucleotides align to TRBD2. The trim removed 6 bases at V and 4 bases at J, leaving 5 bases unmatched. The CDR3 is 13 residues long. The V gene's germline CDR1 is SGHDT and CDR2 YYEEEE. The CDR3 nucleotides are TGTGCCAGCACCCCTCGGGGGGCAGATACGCAGTATTTT. Protein: CASTPRGADTQYF.